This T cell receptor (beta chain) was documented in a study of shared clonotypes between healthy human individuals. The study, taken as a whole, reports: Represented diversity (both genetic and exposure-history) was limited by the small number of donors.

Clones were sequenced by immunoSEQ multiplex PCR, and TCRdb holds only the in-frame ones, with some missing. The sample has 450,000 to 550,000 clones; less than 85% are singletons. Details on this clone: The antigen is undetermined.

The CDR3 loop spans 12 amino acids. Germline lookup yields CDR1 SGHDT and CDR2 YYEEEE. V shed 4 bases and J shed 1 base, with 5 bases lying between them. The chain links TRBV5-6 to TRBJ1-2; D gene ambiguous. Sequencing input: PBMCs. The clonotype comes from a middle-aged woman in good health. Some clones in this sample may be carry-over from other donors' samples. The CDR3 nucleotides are TGTGCCAGCAGCACTATTAACTATGGCTACACCTTC. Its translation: CASSTINYGYTF.